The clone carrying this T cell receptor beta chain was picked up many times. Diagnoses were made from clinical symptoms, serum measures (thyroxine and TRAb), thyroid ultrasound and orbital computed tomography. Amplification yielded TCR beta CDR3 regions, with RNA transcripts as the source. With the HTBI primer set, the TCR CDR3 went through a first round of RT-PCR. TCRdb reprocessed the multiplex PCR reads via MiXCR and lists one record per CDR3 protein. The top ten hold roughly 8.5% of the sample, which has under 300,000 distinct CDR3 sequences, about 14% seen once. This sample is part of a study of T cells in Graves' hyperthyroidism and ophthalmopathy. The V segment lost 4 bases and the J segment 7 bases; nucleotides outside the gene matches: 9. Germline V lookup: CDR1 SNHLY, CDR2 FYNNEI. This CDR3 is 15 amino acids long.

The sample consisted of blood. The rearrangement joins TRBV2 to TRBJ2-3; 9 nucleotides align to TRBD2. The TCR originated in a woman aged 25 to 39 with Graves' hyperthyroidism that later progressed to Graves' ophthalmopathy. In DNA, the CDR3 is TGTGCCAGCAGTGCGCGGGAGGGCCAAGTGAATACGCAGTATTTT. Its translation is CASSAREGQVNTQYF. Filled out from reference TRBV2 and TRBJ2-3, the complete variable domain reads EPEVTQTPSHQVTQMGQEVILRCVPISNHLYFYWYRQILGQKVEFLVSFYNNEISEKSEIFDDQFSVERPDGSNFTLKIRSTKLEDSAMYFCASSAREGQVNTQYFGPGTRLTVL.